This T cell receptor beta chain appears in the sequencing data of a study of blood T cell repertoires in COVID-19 (dated by TCRdb to the early 2020s). Background for the entire study: The collaborator samples originated in the United States, Italy and Spain and spanned the acute and convalescent phases of COVID-19. The prospective study material was composed of cDNA or gDNA derived from T cells, B-cell-depleted T cells, or PBMCs. Deeply sampled blood TCRbeta repertoires from subjects exposed to, actively infected with, or recovered from COVID-19 were included in the dataset. The repertoires were released in a freely available public database meant as a resource for research on the immune response to SARS-CoV-2. Samples came from the ongoing ImmuneRACE study (first 160 participants) plus 1,254 subjects from 6 global collaborators. The sample metadata nearly always contained a de-identified subject ID, COVID-19 status, age in years and sex. HLA class I and class II types, where available, came from metadata supplied by the sample provider rather than from assay-based typing.

Collaborating institutions collected whole blood in K2EDTA tubes following their own protocols. Collaborator samples were shipped for TCRbeta analysis as frozen whole blood, isolated PBMCs, or DNA extracted from either sample type. Overall results and qualifications from the work: The quantity of clinical and demographic metadata differed by source and by participant and was supplied without curation.

The immunoSEQ Assay, a bias-controlled multiplex PCR, was used to amplify TCRbeta CDR3 regions from genomic DNA. The original methods were these. Within the assay, amplification of reference gene primers was used to estimate how many nucleated cells each sample contained. To quantify the absolute abundance of each unique TCRbeta CDR3 rearrangement, sequence reads were collapsed and filtered. For each sample, productive Simpson clonality was calculated by taking the square root of Simpson's diversity index across productive rearrangements. Imported from immuneACCESS, the table was reduced by TCRdb to in-frame sequences with V and J called. These copies leave out some clones; in studies compared against another copy, an unresolved V gene accounts for under half, and the cause of the remainder is not known. V, J and clone size derive from that table, while D and trimming were established from the DNA sequence. The sample data list some 83,000 clones, and around 80% of these were observed just once. Of the sample, 21% falls within the top ten clones.

Compared with germline, V lacks 4 bases and J lacks 3 bases; bases without a gene match: 8. Including the terminal cysteine and phenylalanine, the CDR3 comprises 17 residues. The entry retains the CDR3 DNA only, 51 bases that are in frame from base 1. Based on the germline V gene, the CDR1 and CDR2 sequences are ENHRY and SYGVKD. This clone was found a few times. This clone's antigen is unknown. No much larger clone is present one base from it, and per-base qualities are unavailable. The chain uses TRBV10-3 and TRBJ2-3; the junction holds 12 bases that match TRBD2. The sequencing sample was made of peripheral blood. This clonotype was obtained from a human donor in a cohort sampled during active COVID-19. This receptor has the CDR3 CAISGQLAGGRTDTQYF. In nucleotides, the sequence is TGTGCCATCAGTGGCCAGCTAGCGGGGGGGCGGACAGATACGCAGTATTTT.